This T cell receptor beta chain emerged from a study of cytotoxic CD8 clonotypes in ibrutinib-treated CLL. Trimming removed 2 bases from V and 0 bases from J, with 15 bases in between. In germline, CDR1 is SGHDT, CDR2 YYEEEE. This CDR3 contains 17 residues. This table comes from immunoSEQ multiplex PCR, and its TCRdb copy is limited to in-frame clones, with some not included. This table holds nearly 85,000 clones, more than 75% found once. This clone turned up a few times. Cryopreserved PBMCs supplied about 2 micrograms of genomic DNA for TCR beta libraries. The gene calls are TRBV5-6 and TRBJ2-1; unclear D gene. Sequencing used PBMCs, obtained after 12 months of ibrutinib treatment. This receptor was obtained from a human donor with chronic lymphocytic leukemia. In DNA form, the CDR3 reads TGTGCCAGCAGCTTTTTCCCAGGAACACACTCCTACAATGAGCAGTTCTTC. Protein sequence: CASSFFPGTHSYNEQFF.